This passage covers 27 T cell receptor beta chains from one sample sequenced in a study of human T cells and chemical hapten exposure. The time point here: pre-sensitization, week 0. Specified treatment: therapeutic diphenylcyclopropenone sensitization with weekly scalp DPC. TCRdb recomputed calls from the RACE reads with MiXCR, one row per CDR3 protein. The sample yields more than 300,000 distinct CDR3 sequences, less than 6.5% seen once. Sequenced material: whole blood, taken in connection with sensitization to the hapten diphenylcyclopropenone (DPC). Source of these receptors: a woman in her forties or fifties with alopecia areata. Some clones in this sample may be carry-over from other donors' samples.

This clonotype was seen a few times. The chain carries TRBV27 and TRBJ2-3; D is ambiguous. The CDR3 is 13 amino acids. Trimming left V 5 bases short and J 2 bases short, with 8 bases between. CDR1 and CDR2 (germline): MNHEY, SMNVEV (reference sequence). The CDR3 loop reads CASSGFLTDTQYF. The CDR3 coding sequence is TGTGCCAGCAGTGGGTTCCTCACAGATACGCAGTATTTT.

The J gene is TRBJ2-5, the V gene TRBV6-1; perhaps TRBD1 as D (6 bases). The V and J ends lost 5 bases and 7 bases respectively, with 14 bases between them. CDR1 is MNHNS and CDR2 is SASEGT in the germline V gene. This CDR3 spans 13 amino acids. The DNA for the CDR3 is TGTGCCAGCAGTATGGACAACAGGGCGACCCAGTACTTC. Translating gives CASSMDNRATQYF.

CDR3 coding DNA: TGTGCTAGTGGTTTAACCGGGACAGGGACGTCACCCCTCCACTTT. As protein: CASGLTGTGTSPLHF. V and J are TRBV12-5 and TRBJ1-6, with TRBD1 matching over 9 bases. Germline trimming cut 3 bases from V and 10 bases from J; bases unmatched to any gene: 7. The length of the CDR3 is 15 residues. CDR1 LGHNT and CDR2 FRNRAP come from the germline V gene. The full variable domain, rest sourced from reference TRBV12-5 and TRBJ1-6, is DARVTQTPRHKVTEMGQEVTMRCQPILGHNTVFWYRQTMMQGLELLAYFRNRAPLDDSGMPKDRFSAEMPDATLATLKIQPSEPRDSAVYFCASGLTGTGTSPLHFGNGTRLTVT.

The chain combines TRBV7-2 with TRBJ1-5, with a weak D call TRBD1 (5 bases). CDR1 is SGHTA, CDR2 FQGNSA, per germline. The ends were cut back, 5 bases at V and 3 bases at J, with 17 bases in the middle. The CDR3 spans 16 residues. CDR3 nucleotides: TGTGCCAGCAGCCGTGCGGACCCAGGGTACAATCAGCCCCAGCATTTT. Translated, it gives CASSRADPGYNQPQHF.

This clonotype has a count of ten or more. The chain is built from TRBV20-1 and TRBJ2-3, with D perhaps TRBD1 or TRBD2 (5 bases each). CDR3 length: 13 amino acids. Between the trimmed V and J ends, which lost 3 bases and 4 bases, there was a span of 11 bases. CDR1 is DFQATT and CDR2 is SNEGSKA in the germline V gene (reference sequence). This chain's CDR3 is CSASGAGPDTQYF. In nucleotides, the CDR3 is TGCAGTGCTAGCGGGGCTGGGCCAGATACGCAGTATTTT.

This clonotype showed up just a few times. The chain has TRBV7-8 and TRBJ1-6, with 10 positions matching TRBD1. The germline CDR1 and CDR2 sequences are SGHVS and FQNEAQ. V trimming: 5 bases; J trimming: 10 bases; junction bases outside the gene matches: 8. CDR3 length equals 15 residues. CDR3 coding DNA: TGTGCCAGCAGCACAACCGGGACAGGGGTCTCACCCCTCCACTTT. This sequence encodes CASSTTGTGVSPLHF.

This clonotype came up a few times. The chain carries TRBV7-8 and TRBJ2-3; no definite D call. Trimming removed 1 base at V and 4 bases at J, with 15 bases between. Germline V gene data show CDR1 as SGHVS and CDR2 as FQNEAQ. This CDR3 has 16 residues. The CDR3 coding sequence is TGTGCCAGCAGCTTAGAAATAGGGCGCGGCTCAGATACGCAGTATTTT. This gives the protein CASSLEIGRGSDTQYF.

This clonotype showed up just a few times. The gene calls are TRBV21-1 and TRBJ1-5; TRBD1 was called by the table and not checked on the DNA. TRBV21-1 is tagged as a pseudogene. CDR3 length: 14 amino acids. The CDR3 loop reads CASRKLSGGQPQHF. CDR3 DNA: TGTGCCAGCAGAAAGTTGTCCGGTGGTCAGCCCCAGCATTTT.

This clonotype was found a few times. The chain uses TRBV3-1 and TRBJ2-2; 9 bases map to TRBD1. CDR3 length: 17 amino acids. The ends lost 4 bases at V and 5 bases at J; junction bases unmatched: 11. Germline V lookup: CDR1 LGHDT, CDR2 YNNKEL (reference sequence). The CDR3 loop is CASSPYGRTGVTGELFF. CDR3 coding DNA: TGTGCCAGCAGCCCTTATGGGCGGACAGGGGTGACCGGGGAGCTGTTTTTT.

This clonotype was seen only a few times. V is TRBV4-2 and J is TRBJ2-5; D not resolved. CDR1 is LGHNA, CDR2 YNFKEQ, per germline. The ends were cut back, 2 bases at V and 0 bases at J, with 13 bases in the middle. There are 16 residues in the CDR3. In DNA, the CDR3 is TGTGCCAGCAGCCAACCGCAGCGAGCTAACCAAGAGACCCAGTACTTC. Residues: CASSQPQRANQETQYF.

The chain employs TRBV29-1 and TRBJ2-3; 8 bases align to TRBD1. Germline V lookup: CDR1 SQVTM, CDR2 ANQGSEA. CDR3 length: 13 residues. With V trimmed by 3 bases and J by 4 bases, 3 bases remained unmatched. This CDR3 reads CSVDLTGADTQYF. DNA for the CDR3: TGCAGCGTTGATTTGACAGGGGCAGATACGCAGTATTTT.

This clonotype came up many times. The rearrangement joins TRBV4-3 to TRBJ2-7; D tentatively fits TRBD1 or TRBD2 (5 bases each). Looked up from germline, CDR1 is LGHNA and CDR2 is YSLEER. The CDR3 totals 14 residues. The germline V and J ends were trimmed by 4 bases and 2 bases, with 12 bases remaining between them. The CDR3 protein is CASSRSGAAYEQYF. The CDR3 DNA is TGCGCCAGCAGCCGCTCCGGGGCTGCCTACGAGCAGTACTTC.

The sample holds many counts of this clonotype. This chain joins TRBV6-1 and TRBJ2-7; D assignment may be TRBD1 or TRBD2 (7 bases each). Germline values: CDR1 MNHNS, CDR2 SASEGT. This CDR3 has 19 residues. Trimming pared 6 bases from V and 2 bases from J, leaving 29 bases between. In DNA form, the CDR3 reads TGTGCCAGCAGCCTGTTGGTTAGGGGGCGCGCGGGGGAGGCCTACGAGCAGTACTTC. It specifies CASSLLVRGRAGEAYEQYF.

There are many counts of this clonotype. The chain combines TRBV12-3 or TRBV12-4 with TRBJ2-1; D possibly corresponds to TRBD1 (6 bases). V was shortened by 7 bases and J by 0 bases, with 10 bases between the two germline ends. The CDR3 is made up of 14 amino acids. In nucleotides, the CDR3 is TGTGCCAGCACTGAGGGGGACTCCTACAATGAGCAGTTCTTC. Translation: CASTEGDSYNEQFF.

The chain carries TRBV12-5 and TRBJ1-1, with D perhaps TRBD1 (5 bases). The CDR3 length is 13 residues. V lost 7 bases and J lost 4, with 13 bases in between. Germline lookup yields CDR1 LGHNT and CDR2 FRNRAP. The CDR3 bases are TGTGCTAGTGAGGGGCCGCGAGGCACTGAAGCTTTCTTT. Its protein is CASEGPRGTEAFF.

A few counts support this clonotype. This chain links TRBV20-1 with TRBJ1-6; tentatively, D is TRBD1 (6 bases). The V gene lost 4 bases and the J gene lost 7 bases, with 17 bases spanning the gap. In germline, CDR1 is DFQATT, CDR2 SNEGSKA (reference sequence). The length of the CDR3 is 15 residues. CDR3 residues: CSATSPNRDNSPLHF. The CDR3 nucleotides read TGCAGTGCTACATCCCCTAACAGGGACAATTCACCCCTCCACTTT.

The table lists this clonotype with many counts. The CDR3 DNA follows: TGCAGCGCCGAACCCATGGACAGGGAGCATAAAGATACGCAGTATTTT. Translation gives CSAEPMDREHKDTQYF. The chain joins TRBV29-1 to TRBJ2-3, with 8 bases aligning to TRBD1. Germline assignment: CDR1 SQVTM and CDR2 ANQGSEA. J lost 5 bases, V lost 7 bases, and 17 bases had no gene match. CDR3 length equals 16 residues.

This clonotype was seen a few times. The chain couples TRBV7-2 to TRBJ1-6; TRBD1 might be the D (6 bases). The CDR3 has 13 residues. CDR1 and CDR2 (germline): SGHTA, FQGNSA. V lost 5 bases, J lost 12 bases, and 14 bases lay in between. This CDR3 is CASSGGARVPLHF. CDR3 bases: TGTGCCAGCAGCGGGGGGGCCCGAGTACCCCTCCACTTT.

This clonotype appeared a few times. CDR3 nucleotides: TGTGCCACCAGCCGAAACCCCCCAGACACTAGGACAGGGGAGAACACCGGGGAGCTGTTTTTT. It specifies CATSRNPPDTRTGENTGELFF. The gene calls are TRBV15 and TRBJ2-2, with TRBD1 matching 9 bases. Germline loops: CDR1 LNHNV, CDR2 YYDKDF (reference sequence). The CDR3 loop spans 21 amino acids. J gave up 1 base and V 5 bases, and 20 bases lay outside the gene matches.

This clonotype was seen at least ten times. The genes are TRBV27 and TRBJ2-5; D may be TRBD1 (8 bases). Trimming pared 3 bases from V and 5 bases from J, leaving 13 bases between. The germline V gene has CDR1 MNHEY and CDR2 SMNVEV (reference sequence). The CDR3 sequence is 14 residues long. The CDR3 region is CASSLLQGGETQYF. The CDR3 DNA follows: TGTGCCAGCAGTTTGCTACAGGGGGGGGAGACCCAGTACTTC.

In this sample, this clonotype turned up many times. The CDR3: CASRRTGYNEQFF. The DNA of the CDR3 is TGTGCCAGCAGACGGACCGGTTACAATGAGCAGTTCTTC. The chain joins TRBV12-3 or TRBV12-4 to TRBJ2-1; no clear D. This CDR3 contains 13 residues. The ends were cut back, 6 bases at V and 4 bases at J, with 10 bases in the middle.

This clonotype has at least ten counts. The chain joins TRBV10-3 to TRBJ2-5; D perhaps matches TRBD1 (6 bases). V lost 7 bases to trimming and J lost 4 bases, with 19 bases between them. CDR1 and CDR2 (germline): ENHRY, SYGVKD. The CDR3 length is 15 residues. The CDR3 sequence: CAITFTGISGETQYF. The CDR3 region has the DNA TGTGCCATCACCTTCACAGGGATCAGCGGAGAGACCCAGTACTTC.

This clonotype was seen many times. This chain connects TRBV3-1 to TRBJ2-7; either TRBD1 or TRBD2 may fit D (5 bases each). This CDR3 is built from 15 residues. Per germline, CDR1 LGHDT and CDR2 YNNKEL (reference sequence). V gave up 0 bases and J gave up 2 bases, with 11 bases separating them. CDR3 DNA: TGTGCCAGCAGCCAAGATCTGGTGGGGGCCTACGAGCAGTACTTC. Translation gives CASSQDLVGAYEQYF.

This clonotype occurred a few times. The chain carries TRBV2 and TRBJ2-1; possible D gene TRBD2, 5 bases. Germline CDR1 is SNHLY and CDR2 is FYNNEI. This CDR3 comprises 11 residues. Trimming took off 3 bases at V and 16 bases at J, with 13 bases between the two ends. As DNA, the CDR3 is TGTGCCAGCAGTGACGCGGGCCCGCGATTCTTC. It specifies CASSDAGPRFF. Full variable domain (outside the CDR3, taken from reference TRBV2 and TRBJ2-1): EPEVTQTPSHQVTQMGQEVILRCVPISNHLYFYWYRQILGQKVEFLVSFYNNEISEKSEIFDDQFSVERPDGSNFTLKIRSTKLEDSAMYFCASSDAGPRFFGPGTRLTVL.

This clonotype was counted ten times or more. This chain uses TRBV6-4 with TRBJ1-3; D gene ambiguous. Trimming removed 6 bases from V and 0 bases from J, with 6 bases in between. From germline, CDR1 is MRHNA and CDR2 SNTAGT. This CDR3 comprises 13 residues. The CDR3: CASRGISGNTIYF. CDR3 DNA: TGTGCCAGCAGAGGCATCTCTGGAAACACCATATATTTT.

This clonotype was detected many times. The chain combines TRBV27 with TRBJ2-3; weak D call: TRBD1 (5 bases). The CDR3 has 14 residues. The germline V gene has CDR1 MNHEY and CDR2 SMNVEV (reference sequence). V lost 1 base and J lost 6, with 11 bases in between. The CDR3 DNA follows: TGTGCCAGCAGTTTATTCAAACACAGGGATACGCAGTATTTT. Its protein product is CASSLFKHRDTQYF.

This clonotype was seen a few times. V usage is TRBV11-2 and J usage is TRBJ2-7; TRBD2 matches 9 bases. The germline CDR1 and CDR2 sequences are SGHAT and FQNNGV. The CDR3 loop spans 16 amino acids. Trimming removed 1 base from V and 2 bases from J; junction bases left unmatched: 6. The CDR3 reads CASSLVYPSGTYEQYF. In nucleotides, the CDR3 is TGTGCCAGCAGCTTAGTATATCCTAGCGGGACCTACGAGCAGTACTTC.